Listed here are 7 T cell receptor beta chains from one sample, sequenced in a study of CD8+ T cells in alopecia areata. Regarding treatment: oral pan-JAK inhibitor, 5-10 mg twice daily. Reverse transcribed after extraction, RNA yielded cDNA as the sequencing template. Some clones are missing from TCRdb's copy, which holds only in-frame ones; the method was immunoSEQ multiplex PCR. The profile shows approximately 140,000 clones, roughly 80% of them singletons. This material consisted of CD8+ T cells sorted from blood, taken at week 4, from a patient treated with tofacitinib. These receptors all stem from a human donor with alopecia areata.

The chain joins TRBV5-6 to TRBJ2-5, with D perhaps matching TRBD1 (5 bases). Per germline, CDR1 SGHDT and CDR2 YYEEEE. The germline V and J ends were trimmed by 1 base and 0 bases, with 10 bases remaining between them. This CDR3 has 15 residues. The CDR3 protein is CASSLFQGYQETQYF. CDR3 in DNA: TGTGCCAGCAGCTTGTTCCAGGGTTACCAAGAGACCCAGTACTTC.

The gene calls are TRBV25-1 and TRBJ2-7, with no clear D. V lost 4 bases to trimming and J lost 0 bases, with 16 bases between them. Germline lookup yields CDR1 MGHDK and CDR2 SYGVNS. This CDR3 region has 16 residues. Written as DNA, the CDR3 is TGTGCCAGCAGTGCTCCTCACGCCGACGGCTCCTACGAGCAGTACTTC. Amino acid sequence: CASSAPHADGSYEQYF.

The chain has TRBV5-6 and TRBJ1-5; D uncertain. V shed 1 base and J shed 7 bases, with 15 bases lying between them. The CDR3 is made up of 15 amino acids. Germline loops: CDR1 SGHDT, CDR2 YYEEEE. CDR3 sequence (DNA): TGTGCCAGCAGCTTGAGGAGAGGACTTGGACAGCCCCAGCATTTT. Protein: CASSLRRGLGQPQHF.

The chain combines TRBV9 with TRBJ1-2; a weak D match, TRBD1 (5 bases). Germline values: CDR1 SGDLS, CDR2 YYNGEE. Trimming pared 3 bases from V and 2 bases from J, leaving 20 bases between. The CDR3 loop spans 17 amino acids. The CDR3 sequence is CASSAPTGDEQNYGYTF. CDR3 sequence (DNA): TGTGCCAGCAGCGCCCCGACGGGGGACGAACAGAACTATGGCTACACCTTC.

V is TRBV6-5 and J is TRBJ2-1; 9 bases match TRBD1. The V segment lost 2 bases and the J segment 8 bases; nucleotides outside the gene matches: 7. The germline V gene has CDR1 MNHEY and CDR2 SVGAGI. CDR3 length: 15 amino acids. The CDR3 protein is CASSYRQGVKYEQFF. The DNA for the CDR3 is TGTGCCAGCAGTTACAGACAGGGGGTGAAGTATGAGCAGTTCTTC.

CDR3 loop: CASSYLASGELFF. CDR3 DNA sequence: TGTGCCAGCAGTTACCTTGCGAGCGGGGAGCTGTTTTTT. V and J are TRBV6-5 and TRBJ2-2; no reliable D call. The length of the CDR3 is 13 residues. V lost 2 bases to trimming and J lost 7 bases, with 8 bases between them. Germline values: CDR1 MNHEY, CDR2 SVGAGI.

In this sample, this clone turned up once. The rearrangement uses TRBV4-2 and TRBJ2-7; TRBD2 matches 7 bases. Germline CDR1 LGHNA, CDR2 YNFKEQ. Losses at the gene ends were 4 bases for V and 3 bases for J; bases not matched to a gene: 18. The CDR3 spans 18 residues. CDR3 region: CASSLEGQQASGIYEQYF. In DNA form, the CDR3 reads TGTGCCAGCAGCCTAGAGGGTCAGCAGGCTAGCGGAATCTACGAGCAGTACTTC.